This T cell receptor beta chain was sequenced in a study of cytotoxic CD8 clonotypes in ibrutinib-treated CLL. Study-wide background: Among the patients, ten to eleven presented as relapsed/refractory and over 14 as treatment-naive; 17 showed unmutated IGHV.

CDR3 size: 11 residues. V shed 7 bases and J shed 2 bases, with 5 bases lying between them. Germline CDR1 reads SNHLY; CDR2 reads FYNNEI. Method: immunoSEQ multiplex PCR; TCRdb's copy keeps in-frame clones and lacks some. The table has some 200,000 clones, just over 70% seen once. The receptor comes from a human donor with chronic lymphocytic leukemia. V usage is TRBV2 and J usage is TRBJ1-2, with TRBD1 as a possible D gene (5 bases). This specimen consisted of PBMCs, obtained after 12 months of ibrutinib treatment. This CDR3 is CASTGNYGYTF. Here the CDR3 DNA reads TGTGCCAGCACAGGGAACTATGGCTACACCTTC.